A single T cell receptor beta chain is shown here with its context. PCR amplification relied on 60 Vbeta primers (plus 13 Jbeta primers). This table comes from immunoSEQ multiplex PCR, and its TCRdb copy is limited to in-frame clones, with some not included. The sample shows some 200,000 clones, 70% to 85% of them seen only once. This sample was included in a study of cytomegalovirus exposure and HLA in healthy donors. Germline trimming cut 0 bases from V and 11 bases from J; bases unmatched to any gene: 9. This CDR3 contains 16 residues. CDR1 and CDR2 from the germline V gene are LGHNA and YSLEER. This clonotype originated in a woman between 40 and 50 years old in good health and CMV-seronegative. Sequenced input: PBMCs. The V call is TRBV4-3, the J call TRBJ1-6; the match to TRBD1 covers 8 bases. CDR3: CASSQERKQGETPLHF. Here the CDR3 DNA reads TGCGCCAGCAGCCAAGAAAGAAAACAGGGGGAAACACCCCTCCACTTT.